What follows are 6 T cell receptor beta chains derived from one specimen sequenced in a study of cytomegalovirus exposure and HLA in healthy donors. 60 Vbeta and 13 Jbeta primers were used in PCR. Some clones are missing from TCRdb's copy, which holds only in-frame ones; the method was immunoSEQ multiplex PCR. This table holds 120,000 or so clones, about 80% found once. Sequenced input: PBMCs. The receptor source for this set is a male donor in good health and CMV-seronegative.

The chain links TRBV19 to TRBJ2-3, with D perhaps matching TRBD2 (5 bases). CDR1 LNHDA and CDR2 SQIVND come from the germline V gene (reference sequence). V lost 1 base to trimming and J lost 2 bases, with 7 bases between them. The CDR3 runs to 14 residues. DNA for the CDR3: TGTGCCAGTAGTATAGCGGGATTCACAGATACGCAGTATTTT. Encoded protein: CASSIAGFTDTQYF.

This CDR3 reads CASSALAGKGEQFF. In DNA, the CDR3 is TGTGCCAGCAGCGCACTAGCGGGGAAGGGTGAGCAGTTCTTC. The chain recombines TRBV9 with TRBJ2-1; 10 nucleotides align to TRBD2. From germline, CDR1 is SGDLS and CDR2 YYNGEE. The CDR3 totals 14 residues. V lost 3 bases and J lost 9; bases outside the gene matches: 6.

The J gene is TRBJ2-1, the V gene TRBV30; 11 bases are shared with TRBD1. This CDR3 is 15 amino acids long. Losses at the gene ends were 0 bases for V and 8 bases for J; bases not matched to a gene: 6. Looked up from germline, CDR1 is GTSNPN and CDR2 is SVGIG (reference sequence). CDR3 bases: TGTGCCTGGAGTGTAGGACAGGGGGCGTACGATGAGCAGTTCTTC. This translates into CAWSVGQGAYDEQFF.

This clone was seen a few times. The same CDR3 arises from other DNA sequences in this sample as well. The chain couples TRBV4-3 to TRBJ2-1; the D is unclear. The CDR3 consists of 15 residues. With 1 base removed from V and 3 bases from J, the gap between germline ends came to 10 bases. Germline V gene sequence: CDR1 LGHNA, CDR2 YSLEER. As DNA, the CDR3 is TGCGCCAGCAGCCAAGGCCCCACAGTCTACAATGAGCAGTTCTTC. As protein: CASSQGPTVYNEQFF.

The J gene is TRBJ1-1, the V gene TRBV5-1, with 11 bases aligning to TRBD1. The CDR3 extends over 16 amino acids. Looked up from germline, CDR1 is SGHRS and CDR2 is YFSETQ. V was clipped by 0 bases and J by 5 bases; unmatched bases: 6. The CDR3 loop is CASSLGPGTGGTEAFF. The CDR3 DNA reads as TGCGCCAGCAGCTTGGGTCCCGGGACAGGGGGGACTGAAGCTTTCTTT.

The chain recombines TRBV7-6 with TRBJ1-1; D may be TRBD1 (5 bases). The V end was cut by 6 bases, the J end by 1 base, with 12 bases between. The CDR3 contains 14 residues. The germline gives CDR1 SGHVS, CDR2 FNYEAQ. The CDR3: CASRAGQSNTEAFF. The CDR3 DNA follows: TGTGCCAGCAGGGCAGGGCAGTCGAACACTGAAGCTTTCTTT.